Below are 22 T cell receptor beta chains sequenced from a single sample in a study of blood T cell repertoires in COVID-19. Profiling relied on immunoSEQ multiplex PCR, and the TCRdb table lists in-frame clones only, not all of them. The sample yields some 190,000 clones, about 84% seen once. What was sequenced was PBMCs or T cells enriched from blood (not recorded which). The source is a man aged 40-49 years with acute COVID-19.

The gene calls are TRBV6-5 and TRBJ2-1, with 9 positions matching TRBD2. Germline-derived CDR1 and CDR2 are MNHEY and SVGAGI. V gave up 2 bases and J gave up 8 bases; unmatched junction bases: 7. The CDR3 is 15 amino acids. CDR3 residues: CASSYTAGGIDEQFF. The CDR3 DNA sequence: TGTGCCAGCAGTTACACGGCGGGAGGGATCGATGAGCAGTTCTTC.

The rearrangement uses TRBV27 and TRBJ2-7; 7 positions agree with TRBD2. The CDR3 is 14 amino acids. Per the germline V gene, CDR1 is MNHEY and CDR2 is SMNVEV (reference sequence). V shed 7 bases, J shed 6 bases, and the junction held 12 bases outside the gene matches. The CDR3 loop is CASIKGGDPGEQYF. For the CDR3, the DNA is TGTGCCAGCATCAAGGGAGGGGATCCCGGCGAGCAGTACTTC.

This chain links TRBV6-5 with TRBJ2-3, with D possibly matching TRBD1 (5 bases). Germline V CDR1 and CDR2: MNHEY, SVGAGI. This CDR3 contains 16 residues. The germline V and J ends were trimmed by 0 bases and 4 bases, with 14 bases remaining between them. Here the CDR3 reads CASSYSLVQVADTQYF. The CDR3 DNA sequence: TGTGCCAGCAGTTACTCATTAGTACAGGTCGCAGATACGCAGTATTTT.

Only a few counts were recorded for this clone. V is TRBV18 and J is TRBJ2-7, with D possibly matching TRBD2 (6 bases). The length of the CDR3 is 14 residues. Trimming stripped 6 bases from V and 7 bases from J, with 19 bases between. The germline gives CDR1 KGHSH, CDR2 LQKENI. The CDR3 nucleotides are TGTGCCAGCTCTCTCCAGGGTTTGGCGGGAGAGCAGTACTTC. This sequence encodes CASSLQGLAGEQYF.

This chain joins TRBV28 and TRBJ2-4; 7 positions match TRBD1. Germline lookup yields CDR1 MDHEN and CDR2 SYDVKM. V shed 4 bases, J shed 4 bases, and the junction held 7 bases outside the gene matches. CDR3 size: 15 residues. The CDR3 DNA sequence: TGTGCCAGCAGTTCCCCGGGACAGCGAAAAAACATTCAGTACTTC. Encoded protein: CASSSPGQRKNIQYF.

The gene calls are TRBV5-1 and TRBJ2-5, with 7 positions matching TRBD2. V lost 0 bases and J lost 5; bases outside the gene matches: 1. Per germline, CDR1 SGHRS and CDR2 YFSETQ. CDR3 length equals 13 residues. The CDR3 here is CASSLDSGETQYF. The CDR3 nucleotides are TGCGCCAGCAGCTTGGATAGCGGGGAGACCCAGTACTTC. The full variable domain, in which reference TRBV5-1 and TRBJ2-5 provide the parts outside the CDR3, is KAGVTQTPRYLIKTRGQQVTLSCSPISGHRSVSWYQQTPGQGLQFLFEYFSETQRNKGNFPGRFSGRQFSNSRSEMNVSTLELGDSALYLCASSLDSGETQYFGPGTRLLVL.

This clone showed up just a few times. V is TRBV30 and J is TRBJ2-1, with D possibly being TRBD2 (6 bases). The V and J ends lost 5 bases and 4 bases respectively, with 15 bases between them. Germline values: CDR1 GTSNPN, CDR2 SVGIG (reference sequence). The CDR3 totals 14 residues. The CDR3 sequence is CAWGTGRGYNEQFF. CDR3 DNA sequence: TGTGCCTGGGGCACCGGGAGAGGTTACAATGAGCAGTTCTTC. Using reference TRBV30 and TRBJ2-1 for the parts outside the CDR3, the full variable domain is SQTIHQWPATLVQPVGSPLSLECTVEGTSNPNLYWYRQAAGRGLQLLFYSVGIGQISSEVPQNLSASRPQDRQFILSSKKLLLSDSGFYLCAWGTGRGYNEQFFGPGTRLTVL.

The J gene is TRBJ2-7, the V gene TRBV5-4; D ambiguous. Between the trimmed V and J ends, which lost 0 bases and 3 bases, there was a span of 13 bases. The germline CDR1 and CDR2 sequences are SGHNT and YYREEE (reference sequence). The CDR3 consists of 15 residues. The CDR3: CASSLDSQPLYEQYF. CDR3 sequence (DNA): TGTGCCAGCAGCTTGGACTCCCAACCTCTCTACGAGCAGTACTTC.

This rearrangement joins TRBV29-1 to TRBJ2-7; D perhaps matches TRBD1 (6 bases). Trimming stripped 7 bases from V and 7 bases from J, with 17 bases between. The CDR3 sequence is 12 residues long. The V gene's germline CDR1 is SQVTM and CDR2 ANQGSEA. The CDR3 is CSAGTPPLEQYF. The CDR3 DNA follows: TGCAGCGCCGGGACACCCCCCTTGGAGCAGTACTTC.

The rearrangement uses TRBV27 and TRBJ2-6; 9 nucleotides agree with TRBD2. After removal of 8 bases from V and 2 bases from J, the junction contained 4 bases not matched to a gene. The CDR3 is 15 amino acids. CDR1 and CDR2 from the germline V gene are MNHEY and SMNVEV (reference sequence). CDR3 DNA: TGTGCCAGCTACCGCGGGGGGGCTGGGGCCAACGTCCTGACTTTC. Protein: CASYRGGAGANVLTF. Full variable domain (missing parts from reference TRBV27 and TRBJ2-6): EAQVTQNPRYLITVTGKKLTVTCSQNMNHEYMSWYRQDPGLGLRQIYYSMNVEVTDKGDVPEGYKVSRKEKRNFPLILESPSPNQTSLYFCASYRGGAGANVLTFGAGSRLTVL.

In this sample, this clone turned up a few times. The chain carries TRBV5-1 and TRBJ2-1; a possible D gene is TRBD2 (5 bases). CDR1 and CDR2 from the germline V gene are SGHRS and YFSETQ. The V gene lost 2 bases and the J gene lost 8 bases, with 14 bases spanning the gap. This CDR3 spans 14 amino acids. CDR3 sequence: CASSLTAAGDEQFF. CDR3 coding DNA: TGCGCCAGCAGCTTAACGGCCGCCGGGGATGAGCAGTTCTTC. The whole variable domain, remainder taken from reference TRBV5-1 and TRBJ2-1, is KAGVTQTPRYLIKTRGQQVTLSCSPISGHRSVSWYQQTPGQGLQFLFEYFSETQRNKGNFPGRFSGRQFSNSRSEMNVSTLELGDSALYLCASSLTAAGDEQFFGPGTRLTVL.

The CDR3 is CASSPGNQPQHF. CDR3 sequence (DNA): TGTGCCAGCTCTCCGGGGAATCAGCCCCAGCATTTT. The chain is built from TRBV27 and TRBJ1-5; D not certain. The CDR3 extends over 12 amino acids. In germline, CDR1 is MNHEY, CDR2 SMNVEV (reference sequence). The V end lost 8 bases, the J end lost 4 bases, and 9 bases lay between the germline ends.

The chain carries TRBV9 and TRBJ2-3; D not certain. Trimming left V 0 bases short and J 2 bases short, with 7 bases between. CDR1 is SGDLS and CDR2 is YYNGEE in the germline V gene. CDR3 length equals 14 residues. The CDR3 DNA is TGTGCCAGCAGCGTAGCAAGCTACACAGATACGCAGTATTTT. It yields the protein CASSVASYTDTQYF.

This chain uses TRBV28 with TRBJ2-7; 7 nucleotides align to TRBD2. J was trimmed by 5 bases and V by 7 bases; bases with no gene match: 8. The CDR3 loop spans 13 amino acids. Germline V CDR1 and CDR2: MDHEN, SYDVKM. The CDR3: CASNAGAPHEQYF. The CDR3 DNA sequence: TGTGCCAGCAATGCGGGAGCCCCCCACGAGCAGTACTTC.

The rearrangement uses TRBV19 and TRBJ1-5, with unresolved D. V shed 3 bases and J shed 4 bases, with 13 bases lying between them. The CDR3 totals 15 residues. Looked up from germline, CDR1 is LNHDA and CDR2 is SQIVND (reference sequence). The CDR3, as DNA: TGTGCCAGTAGTATTAAAGCGAGGGCTAATCAGCCCCAGCATTTT. Translation: CASSIKARANQPQHF.

V is TRBV7-9 and J is TRBJ1-1; maybe TRBD1 (5 bases). Germline V gene lookup returns CDR1 SEHNR and CDR2 FQNEAQ (reference sequence). Trimming removed 1 base from V and 5 bases from J, with 14 bases in between. The length of the CDR3 is 15 residues. The CDR3 loop reads CASSLVLVQVTEAFF. The CDR3 DNA is TGTGCCAGCAGCTTAGTTTTGGTACAGGTGACTGAAGCTTTCTTT.

The chain uses TRBV27 and TRBJ1-5, with D uncertain. V was clipped by 0 bases and J by 7 bases, with 7 bases between them. From germline, CDR1 is MNHEY and CDR2 SMNVEV (reference sequence). The CDR3 consists of 13 residues. The CDR3 nucleotides read TGTGCCAGCAGTTTATCGTATGTCCAGCCCCAGCATTTT. As protein: CASSLSYVQPQHF.

This rearrangement joins TRBV5-4 to TRBJ2-7; tentatively, D is TRBD2 (5 bases). Germline assignment: CDR1 SGHNT and CDR2 YYREEE (reference sequence). The CDR3 spans 12 residues. V lost 0 bases and J 7 bases, leaving 8 bases between the germline ends. The CDR3 DNA is TGTGCCAGCAGCTTGGAATCGGGGGAGCAGTACTTC. This gives the protein CASSLESGEQYF.

The chain has TRBV30 and TRBJ2-1; 8 nucleotides agree with TRBD2. Looked up from germline, CDR1 is GTSNPN and CDR2 is SVGIG (reference sequence). The CDR3 consists of 13 residues. Trimming cost V 3 bases and J 8 bases; bases outside gene matches: 6. This chain's CDR3 is CAWSLAGADEQFF. The CDR3 nucleotides are TGTGCCTGGAGCCTAGCGGGTGCGGATGAGCAGTTCTTC.

The rearrangement links TRBV18 to TRBJ1-3; D is possibly TRBD1 (6 bases). With 6 bases removed from V and 8 bases from J, the gap between germline ends came to 23 bases. This CDR3 is built from 16 residues. Germline-derived CDR1 and CDR2 are KGHSH and LQKENI. The CDR3 region has the DNA TGTGCCAGCTCGCTTTCCCCCCAGGGGCGTTTGGACACCATATATTTT. Translated: CASSLSPQGRLDTIYF.

V gene TRBV5-6 combines with J gene TRBJ2-5, with a tentative D call TRBD2 (6 bases). The germline V gene has CDR1 SGHDT and CDR2 YYEEEE. Trimming stripped 6 bases from V and 6 bases from J, with 15 bases between. The CDR3 spans 13 residues. The CDR3 nucleotides are TGTGCCAGCACCGGAGGGAGAGGACAGACCCAGTACTTC. As protein: CASTGGRGQTQYF.

The chain combines TRBV9 with TRBJ1-6; a possible D gene is TRBD1 (6 bases). The CDR3 sequence is 16 residues long. CDR1 is SGDLS and CDR2 is YYNGEE in the germline V gene. V was trimmed by 4 bases and J by 7 bases, leaving 18 bases between them. CDR3 sequence (DNA): TGTGCCAGCAGCCCAGCAGGGGCCCTTGCGAATTCACCCCTCCACTTT. Its protein is CASSPAGALANSPLHF.